This T cell receptor beta chain was profiled in a study of cytomegalovirus exposure and HLA in healthy donors. V lost 1 base and J 7 bases, leaving 8 bases between the germline ends. CDR3 length equals 12 residues. Germline loops: CDR1 GTSNPN, CDR2 SVGIG (reference sequence). Findings and caveats of the study: Earlier results showed most TCR beta V segments being productive about 90% or about 30% of the time. Available immune exposure information covered CMV serostatus only.

Primers for the PCR totalled 60 Vbeta and 13 Jbeta. Measured with immunoSEQ multiplex PCR; TCRdb has only the in-frame clones, and not every one. This table holds fewer than 200,000 clones, 70% to 80% found once. This clone was counted only a few times. Antigen unknown. In nominal health when sampled, donors likely had unrecorded immune exposures nonetheless. The rearrangement joins TRBV30 to TRBJ1-5, with D maybe TRBD1 (5 bases). Specimen: PBMCs. The sequence was obtained from a female donor in good health and CMV-seronegative. The CDR3 nucleotides read TGTGCCTGGAGTGGTGGGGCACAGCCCCAGCATTTT. Protein: CAWSGGAQPQHF.